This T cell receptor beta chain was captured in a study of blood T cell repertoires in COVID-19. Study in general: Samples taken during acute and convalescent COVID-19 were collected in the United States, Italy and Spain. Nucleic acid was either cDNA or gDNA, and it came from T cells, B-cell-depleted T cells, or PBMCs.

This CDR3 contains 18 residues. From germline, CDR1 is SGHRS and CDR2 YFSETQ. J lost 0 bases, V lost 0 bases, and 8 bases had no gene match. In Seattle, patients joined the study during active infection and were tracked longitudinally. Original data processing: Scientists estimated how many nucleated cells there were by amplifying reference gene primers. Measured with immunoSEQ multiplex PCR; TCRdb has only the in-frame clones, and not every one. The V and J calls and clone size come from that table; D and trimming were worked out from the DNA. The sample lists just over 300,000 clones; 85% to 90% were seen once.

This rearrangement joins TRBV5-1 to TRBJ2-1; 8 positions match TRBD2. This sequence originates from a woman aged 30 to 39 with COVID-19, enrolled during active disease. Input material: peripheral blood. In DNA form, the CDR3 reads TGCGCCAGCAGCTTGGATGGTAGCGGGGCCCTCTCCTACAATGAGCAGTTCTTC. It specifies CASSLDGSGALSYNEQFF.